The T cell receptor beta chain described here comes from a study of OX40 agonist ivuxolimab in advanced cancers. Across the whole study: The patients received agonistic anti-OX40 (CD134) antibody ivuxolimab.

About this clone: The antigen is unknown.

CDR1 and CDR2 from the germline V gene are KGHSH and LQKENI. CDR3 length: 16 residues. With 0 bases clipped from V and 3 bases from J, the junction kept 6 bases outside the gene matches. Measured with immunoSEQ multiplex PCR; TCRdb has only the in-frame clones, and not every one. The sample records roughly 100,000 clones, about 86% being singletons. Broader study findings: With doses of 0.1 to 3.0 mg/kg, CD4+ and CD8+ blood T cells had undergone clonal expansion by week 6. Part of the nonresponder group also had normalized T-cell clonal expansion that was low. Among the lowest peripheral clonal expansion occurred in 0.1-3.0 mg/kg partial responders.

The clonotype originates from an adult with an advanced solid tumor such as melanoma, head and neck, liver or kidney cancer. Here the sequenced sample was CD4+ or CD8+ T cells sorted from blood, taken in a trial of the OX40 agonist ivuxolimab. The V gene is TRBV18, the J gene TRBJ2-3; 7 bases are a match to TRBD2. CDR3 in DNA: TGTGCCAGCTCACCACCGTTGGGAGGGGAGACAGATACGCAGTATTTT. Translating gives CASSPPLGGETDTQYF.